This T cell receptor (beta chain) was identified during a study of T cell repertoires in cytomegalovirus infection. Study overall: Well-studied HLA-B-restricted epitopes and recently identified HLA-C-restricted epitopes of CMV were both used in the study. Carrying CMV and the relevant HLA type showed in public TCR beta signatures. The study, taken as a whole, reports: The response measured ex vivo was dominated by TCR beta clonotypes (HLA-C-restricted and CMV-specific).

TCRdb itself ran the reads through MiXCR, one entry per CDR3 protein. The sample consists of 400,000 to 600,000 distinct CDR3 sequences, about 42% of them appearing once. Note on this clonotype: Its antigen is currently unknown.

V dropped 7 bases and J dropped 0 bases, with 10 bases sitting between them. The germline V gene encodes CDR1 SNHLY and CDR2 FYNNEI. This CDR3 comprises 14 residues. The chain couples TRBV2 to TRBJ1-3; D perhaps matches TRBD1 (5 bases). The sample was cultured PBMCs, taken from culture after CMV antigen stimulation. This clonotype originated in a human donor in good health (CMV status not recorded). Some clones in this sample may be carry-over from other donors' samples. The CDR3 sequence is CASTGGVSGNTIYF. Written as DNA, the CDR3 is TGTGCCAGCACCGGAGGGGTCTCTGGAAACACCATATATTTT.